This TCR beta chain was observed in a study of T cells after yellow fever vaccination. V was cut by 0 bases and J by 8 bases, with 14 bases left in between. The CDR3 contains 15 residues. Germline assignment: CDR1 SGHTA and CDR2 FQGTGA. This clonotype came up a few times. A single record per CDR3 protein comes from TCRdb applying MiXCR to the 5' RACE reads. The sample carries roughly 320,000 distinct CDR3 sequences, about 10% recorded once. The sample was CD4+ T cells sorted from PBMCs, taken 45 days after the yellow fever booster vaccination. This TCR was sampled from a young man who received the YFV17D yellow fever vaccine. The chain uses TRBV7-3 and TRBJ2-1; D call uncertain. This CDR3 is CASSLTRLAWDEQFF. The DNA of the CDR3 is TGTGCCAGCAGCTTAACAAGACTCGCCTGGGATGAGCAGTTCTTC.